The 11 T cell receptor beta chains in this list originate from one sample, sequenced in a study of shared clonotypes between healthy human individuals. Here immunoSEQ multiplex PCR was the method, and the copy in TCRdb shows in-frame clones only, minus some. The sample includes roughly 640,000 clones, roughly 70% of them seen just once. The sample consisted of memory CD4+ T cells sorted from blood. Sample subset: CD45RA-negative fraction. Every receptor here comes from a woman aged 25 to 39 in good health.

The chain carries TRBV6-1 and TRBJ2-1, with 7 bases lining up with TRBD2. The ends lost 4 bases at V and 4 bases at J; junction bases unmatched: 10. The germline gives CDR1 MNHNS, CDR2 SASEGT. This CDR3 region has 16 residues. Here the CDR3 reads CASSAWSAGEYNEQFF. The CDR3 DNA follows: TGTGCCAGCAGTGCTTGGTCCGCGGGAGAGTACAATGAGCAGTTCTTC.

The chain is built from TRBV11-3 and TRBJ2-7, with D possibly matching TRBD2 (6 bases). V was clipped by 0 bases and J by 4 bases, with 13 bases between them. The CDR3 runs 15 residues. Germline CDR1 reads SGHNT; CDR2 reads YENEEA. This chain's CDR3 is CASSLESGGAYEQYF. Written as DNA, the CDR3 is TGTGCCAGCAGCTTAGAATCCGGGGGAGCATACGAGCAGTACTTC.

The genes are TRBV28 and TRBJ2-5; TRBD1 aligns across 7 bases. With 9 bases clipped from V and 4 bases from J, the junction kept 17 bases outside the gene matches. CDR3 length: 16 amino acids. Germline assignment: CDR1 MDHEN and CDR2 SYDVKM. CDR3 sequence reads: CASPRLFDREGETQYF. In DNA, the CDR3 is TGTGCCAGTCCGCGACTTTTCGACAGGGAAGGAGAGACCCAGTACTTC.

This clone was seen a single time. The chain combines TRBV27 with TRBJ2-1; 14 nucleotides match TRBD2. With V trimmed by 3 bases and J by 6 bases, 4 bases remained unmatched. This CDR3 comprises 16 residues. CDR1 and CDR2 (germline): MNHEY, SMNVEV (reference sequence). The DNA of the CDR3 is TGTGCCAGCAGTTTTCTGACTAGCGGGAGGGCCAATGAGCAGTTCTTC. Its translation is CASSFLTSGRANEQFF.

This chain joins TRBV6-5 and TRBJ2-7; maybe TRBD2 (5 bases). The V end lost 4 bases, the J end lost 2 bases, and 12 bases lay between the germline ends. The CDR3 is 14 amino acids. Germline V CDR1 and CDR2: MNHEY, SVGAGI. The CDR3 region is CASSWAGGAYEQYF. The CDR3 DNA reads as TGTGCCAGCAGTTGGGCGGGCGGTGCCTACGAGCAGTACTTC.

V and J are TRBV19 and TRBJ1-5; D gene ambiguous. CDR3 size: 15 residues. The V gene lost 3 bases and the J gene lost 6 bases, with 15 bases spanning the gap. Germline CDR1 is LNHDA and CDR2 is SQIVND (reference sequence). In DNA, the CDR3 is TGTGCCAGTAGTATGGGCCCTCGGGTGGGTCAGCCCCAGCATTTT. Amino acid sequence: CASSMGPRVGQPQHF.

The chain couples TRBV28 to TRBJ2-7, with 13 bases fitting TRBD2. This CDR3 is built from 17 residues. The germline CDR1 and CDR2 sequences are MDHEN and SYDVKM. Trimming at V came to 6 bases and at J to 0 bases, leaving 8 bases not matched to a gene. CDR3 sequence reads: CASSYTSGRGNSYEQYF. The CDR3 region has the DNA TGTGCCAGCAGCTATACTAGCGGGAGGGGAAACTCCTACGAGCAGTACTTC.

The genes are TRBV4-1 and TRBJ1-1, with D maybe TRBD1 (6 bases). The germline V gene has CDR1 MGHRA and CDR2 YSYEKL. Deletions cut 4 bases from V and 1 base from J, with 10 bases between. The CDR3 totals 14 residues. CDR3 nucleotide sequence: TGCGCCAGCAGCCGATGGACAGCGAACACTGAAGCTTTCTTT. This translates into CASSRWTANTEAFF.

The chain is built from TRBV6-5 and TRBJ2-2, with D perhaps TRBD1 (5 bases). From germline, CDR1 is MNHEY and CDR2 SVGAGI. The CDR3 runs 14 residues. Trimming removed 5 bases at V and 1 base at J, with 8 bases between. CDR3 amino acids: CASSTDRNTGELFF. DNA for the CDR3: TGTGCCAGCAGTACCGACAGGAACACCGGGGAGCTGTTTTTT.

V usage is TRBV7-9 and J usage is TRBJ1-1; D is ambiguous. The V end was cut by 5 bases, the J end by 8 bases, with 12 bases between. This CDR3 is 12 amino acids long. CDR1 and CDR2 (germline): SEHNR, FQNEAQ (reference sequence). CDR3 amino acids: CASSTRPAEAFF. DNA of the CDR3: TGTGCCAGCAGCACCCGACCGGCCGAAGCTTTCTTT.

This rearrangement joins TRBV7-2 to TRBJ1-3, with 8 positions matching TRBD1. J was trimmed by 0 bases and V by 5 bases; bases with no gene match: 6. Germline CDR1 reads SGHTA; CDR2 reads FQGNSA. The CDR3 consists of 16 residues. CDR3 residues: CASSDTTGGSGNTIYF. As DNA, the CDR3 is TGTGCCAGCAGCGATACTACAGGGGGCTCTGGAAACACCATATATTTT.